The source of this T cell receptor beta chain is a study of T cell responses to AZD1222 COVID-19 vaccine listed by TCRdb under 2021. Some background on the complete study: AZD1222 recipients with second doses at about 4 weeks or about 12 weeks were pooled, because spike-specific TCR depth and breadth did not differ between schedules. TCR sequencing covered more than 230 trial participants: nearly 210 given two doses of AZD1222 and about 26 given two doses of MenACWY control vaccine. Trial participants were enrolled by age into 18-55, 56-69 and 70-plus year subgroups, with approximately 150, 28 and 58 TCR-sequenced participants respectively.

As concerns this clone: Its specific antigen is unknown. No quality values exist for individual bases; no much larger clone is one base distant.

Study-wide conclusions, independent of this receptor: Participants were mostly white British and included more females than males, and it was suggested by the authors that clonal diversity may have been underestimated. Epitopes outside the regions mutated in the B.1.351 and B.1.1.7 variants were reportedly recognized by nearly half of the unique spike-specific TCRs. Because no day 14 peak-response samples were available, the repertoires could be characterized only after the peak T cell response. Conclusions about previously exposed vaccinees were limited because only six AZD1222 recipients were SARS-CoV-2 seropositive at baseline. After two AZD1222 doses, spike-specific TCR breadth and depth were significantly higher than at day 0 and than in MenACWY recipients. In the small 56-69-year group, the increase in depth fell short of significance, most likely because of low power. The vaccine-associated CD4 TCRs covered the entire spike protein, and the dominant responses fell in regions 160-218 and 743-854.

Sample time point, as interpreted from the label and publication: baseline before first vaccination. The vaccinee samples were drawn from two UK trials, COV001 and COV002, one of which was a single-blind randomized controlled phase 2/3 trial testing AZD1222 (ChAdOx1 nCoV-19) in healthy adults. For TCRbeta chain sequencing, PBMC samples from trial participants were taken at day 0 and at day 28 after the second dose. The CDR3 regions of human TCRbeta chains were analyzed by immunosequencing. In the paper's pipeline: TCRs in the repertoires were compared against a reference library of SARS-CoV-2-specific TCRs that had been generated with the MIRA antigen-specificity platform. Breadth was defined as the fraction of unique TCRs that were SARS-CoV-2-associated, and depth was defined as the fraction of total T cells that were SARS-CoV-2-associated. Using the MIRA data, every spike-specific TCR was mapped to the spike region that the TCR reacted to and assigned to either a CD4 or a CD8 class. Log10-transformed breadth and depth values were compared by one-way ANOVA with Sidak's multiple comparisons tests. TCRdb mirrors the immuneACCESS table, restricted to in-frame sequences. Some clones are absent from its copies; in checked studies, under half trace to an unresolved V gene, and the reason for the others is unknown. That table is the source of V, J and clone size, and D and trimming were worked out from the DNA. This sample holds 120,000 to 150,000 clones; 89% were observed only once. The top ten constitute about 3% of the sample.

The CDR1 and CDR2 encoded by the germline V gene are SNHLY and FYNNEI. V is reduced by 7 bases and J by 4 bases, leaving a spacing of 11 bases between them. Including cysteine and phenylalanine, the CDR3 has 13 amino acids. Only CDR3 DNA remains: 39 bases, in frame from the first base. This receptor was identified in an adult in good health. Recombination connected TRBV2 to TRBJ2-1; the D segment cannot be called with confidence. The starting material was peripheral blood, obtained on day 0 of AZD1222 vaccination. The nucleotide sequence reads TGTGCCAGCATGACGAGTTCTTACAATGAGCAGTTCTTC. Translation gives CASMTSSYNEQFF.